This TCR beta chain originates from a study of shared clonotypes between healthy human individuals. Study as a whole: Donor ages ranged 18 to 49 years: a couple of women, a few men.

Data came from immunoSEQ multiplex PCR; TCRdb stores just in-frame clones and leaves some out. The table lists more than 2 million clones, about 94% of them singletons. Study-level findings and limits: The study generally estimated greater richness for naive than memory subsets.

On this clone: What it recognizes is unknown.

Positive CCR7 selection of CD45RO-negative cells yielded the naive CD8 cells, and terminally differentiated effector memory CD45RA+ cells were excluded. The donor cohort consisted entirely of Caucasian adults residing in Nashville, Tennessee. The V gene's germline CDR1 is SGHNT and CDR2 YYREEE (reference sequence). Trimming shortened V by 3 bases and J by 6 bases, and 7 bases separated the two germline ends. The CDR3 is 12 residues long. V and J are TRBV5-4 and TRBJ2-1, with D maybe TRBD2 (5 bases). This receptor was identified in a man in his late teens or twenties in good health. Sequenced input: naive CD8+ T cells sorted from blood. This CDR3 reads CASSSGSNEQFF. CDR3 coding DNA: TGTGCCAGCAGCTCGGGGAGCAATGAGCAGTTCTTC. The full variable domain, in which reference TRBV5-4 and TRBJ2-1 provide the parts outside the CDR3, is ETGVTQSPTHLIKTRGQQVTLRCSSQSGHNTVSWYQQALGQGPQFIFQYYREEENGRGNFPPRFSGLQFPNYSSELNVNALELDDSALYLCASSSGSNEQFFGPGTRLTVL.